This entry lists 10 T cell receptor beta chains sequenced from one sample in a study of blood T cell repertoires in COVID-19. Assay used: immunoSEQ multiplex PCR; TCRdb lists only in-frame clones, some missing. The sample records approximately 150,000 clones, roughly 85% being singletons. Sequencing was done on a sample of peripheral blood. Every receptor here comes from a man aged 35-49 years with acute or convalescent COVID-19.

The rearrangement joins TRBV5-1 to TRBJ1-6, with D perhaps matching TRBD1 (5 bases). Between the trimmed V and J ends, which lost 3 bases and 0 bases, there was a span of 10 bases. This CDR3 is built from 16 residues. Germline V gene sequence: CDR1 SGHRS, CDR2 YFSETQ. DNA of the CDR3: TGCGCCAGCAGCTGGACAAGGAGCTCCTATAATTCACCCCTCCACTTT. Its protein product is CASSWTRSSYNSPLHF.

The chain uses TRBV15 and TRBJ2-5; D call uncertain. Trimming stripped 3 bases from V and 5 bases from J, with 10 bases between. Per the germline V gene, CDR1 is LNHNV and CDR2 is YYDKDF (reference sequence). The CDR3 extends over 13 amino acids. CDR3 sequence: CATSSPMRETQYF. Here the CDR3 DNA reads TGTGCCACCAGCAGCCCTATGAGGGAGACCCAGTACTTC.

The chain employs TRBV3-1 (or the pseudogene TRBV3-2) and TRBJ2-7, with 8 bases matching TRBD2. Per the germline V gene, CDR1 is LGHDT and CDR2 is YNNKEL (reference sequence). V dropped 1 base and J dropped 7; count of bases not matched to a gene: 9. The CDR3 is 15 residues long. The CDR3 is CASSQGGTSAGEQYF. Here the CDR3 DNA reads TGTGCCAGCAGCCAAGGAGGGACTAGTGCAGGAGAGCAGTACTTC.

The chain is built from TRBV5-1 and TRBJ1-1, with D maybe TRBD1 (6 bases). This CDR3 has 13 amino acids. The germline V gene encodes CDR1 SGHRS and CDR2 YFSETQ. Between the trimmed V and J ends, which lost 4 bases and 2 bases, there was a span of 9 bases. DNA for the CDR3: TGCGCCAGCAGCAGGACAGTTAACACTGAAGCTTTCTTT. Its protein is CASSRTVNTEAFF.

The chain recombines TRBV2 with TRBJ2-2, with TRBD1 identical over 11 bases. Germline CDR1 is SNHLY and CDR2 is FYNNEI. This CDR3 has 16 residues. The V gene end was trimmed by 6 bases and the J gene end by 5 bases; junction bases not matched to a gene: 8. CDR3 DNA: TGTGCCAGCAGGGAGGCCGGGACAGGGGGAACCGGGGAGCTGTTTTTT. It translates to CASREAGTGGTGELFF.

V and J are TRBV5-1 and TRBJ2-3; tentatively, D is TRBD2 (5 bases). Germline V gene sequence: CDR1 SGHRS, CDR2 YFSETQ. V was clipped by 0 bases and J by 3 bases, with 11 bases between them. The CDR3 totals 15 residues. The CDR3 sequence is CASSLEGRRTDTQYF. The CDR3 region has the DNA TGCGCCAGCAGCTTGGAGGGCAGGAGGACAGATACGCAGTATTTT.

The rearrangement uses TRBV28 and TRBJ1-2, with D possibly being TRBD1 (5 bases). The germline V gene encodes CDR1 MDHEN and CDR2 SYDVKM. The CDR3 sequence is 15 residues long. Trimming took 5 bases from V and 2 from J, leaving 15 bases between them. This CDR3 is CASSHPRQMNYGYTF. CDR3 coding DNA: TGTGCCAGCAGTCATCCTAGACAGATGAACTATGGCTACACCTTC.

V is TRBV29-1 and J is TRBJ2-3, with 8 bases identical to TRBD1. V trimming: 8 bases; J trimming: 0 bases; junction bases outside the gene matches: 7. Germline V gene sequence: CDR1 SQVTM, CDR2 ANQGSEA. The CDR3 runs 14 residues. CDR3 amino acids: CSSEGQGSTDTQYF. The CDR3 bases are TGCAGCTCGGAAGGACAGGGAAGCACAGATACGCAGTATTTT.

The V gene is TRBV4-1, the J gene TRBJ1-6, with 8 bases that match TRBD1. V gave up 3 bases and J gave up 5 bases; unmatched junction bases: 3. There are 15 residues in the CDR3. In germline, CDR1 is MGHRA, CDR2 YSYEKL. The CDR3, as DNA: TGCGCCAGCAGCCAGGAGACAGGGGATAATTCACCCCTCCACTTT. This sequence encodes CASSQETGDNSPLHF.

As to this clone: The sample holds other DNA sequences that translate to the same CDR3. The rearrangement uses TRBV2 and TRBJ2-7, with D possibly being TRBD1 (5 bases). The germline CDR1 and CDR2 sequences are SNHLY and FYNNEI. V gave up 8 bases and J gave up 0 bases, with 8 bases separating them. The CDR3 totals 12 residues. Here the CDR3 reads CASGALSYEQYF. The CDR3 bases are TGTGCCAGCGGGGCCCTCTCCTACGAGCAGTACTTC.